The present TCR beta chain was sequenced within a study of Ad26.COV2.S vaccination and SARS-CoV-2 variants. Study information: Ad26.COV2.S given intramuscularly, once or twice 56 days apart. General observations from the study: While placebo recipients had lower spike-specific TCR breadth, vaccine recipients had more. Those who received vaccine or placebo ended up with similar non-spike TCR breadth.

TCRdb's table, derived via immunoSEQ multiplex PCR, lists solely in-frame clones and lacks some. The sample holds approximately 420,000 clones, more than 75% seen once. As to treatment: roughly 19 received Ad26.COV2.S at low or high dose, single or two shots; roughly five received placebo; per-sample allocation not given. Samples came from day 63 after the first vaccine or placebo injection. This vaccine is an Ad26 vector that expresses the Wuhan-strain SARS-CoV-2 spike. In regard to this clone: The antigen is unknown.

V lost 0 bases to trimming and J lost 0 bases, with 10 bases between them. The CDR3 consists of 16 residues. Germline CDR1 is SGHNT and CDR2 is YYREEE (reference sequence). This clonotype originated in a person between 18 and 65 years old who received the Ad26.COV2.S COVID-19 vaccine or a placebo. The input for sequencing was peripheral blood, taken in a trial of Ad26.COV2.S vaccine versus placebo. The chain carries TRBV5-4 and TRBJ1-3; tentatively, D is TRBD1 (5 bases). The CDR3 sequence: CASSLAGHNSGNTIYF. DNA of the CDR3: TGTGCCAGCAGCTTGGCCGGACACAACTCTGGAAACACCATATATTTT.